This T cell receptor beta chain was profiled in a study of graft-versus-host responses after intestinal transplantation. Study-wide context: Among the recipients, all got anti-thymocyte globulin induction and then tacrolimus and steroids for roughly three years. Study-wide points: Some patients had graft-donor T cell macrochimerism, and their allografts showed high graft-versus-host to host-versus-graft clonal ratios. Recipient-marrow GvH clones were detected, some having first appeared in ileum or blood.

TCRdb's copy holds only in-frame clones and misses some; the assay was immunoSEQ multiplex PCR. The sample has around 70,000 clones; about 89% are singletons. This CDR3 contains 16 residues. Per germline, CDR1 MNHNY and CDR2 SVGAGI (reference sequence). V lost 6 bases, J lost 7 bases, and 15 bases stayed unmatched. Concerning this clone itself: What it binds is not known.

This sequence was found in a human donor who received an intestinal transplant. The genes are TRBV6-6 and TRBJ2-7, with 10 nucleotides matching TRBD2. The material was unstimulated CD8+ T cells sorted from spleen or lymph node cells, obtained before intestinal transplant. The CDR3 region is CASSPEISGGFWEQYF. DNA of the CDR3: TGTGCCAGCAGCCCAGAGATTAGCGGGGGGTTTTGGGAGCAGTACTTC.